This T cell receptor beta chain is drawn from a study of a mutant IDH1 vaccine in newly diagnosed glioma. Overall study: Patients were pretreated with radiotherapy, temozolomide, or both, mostly both.

Study results and caveats: Researchers report vaccine-induced immune responses in over 90% of patients.

Time point described: week 47, end of study. The study gave 300 ug of mutant IDH1 20-mer peptide per vaccine dose, with topical imiquimod. Scheduled for weeks 1, 3, 5, 7, 11, 15, 19 and 23, eight vaccinations were given to patients. Newly diagnosed WHO grade 3 or 4 IDH1-mutant, ATRX-lost astrocytomas were identified in the donors. A remark on this clone: The antigen is not known.

The assay was immunoSEQ multiplex PCR, and TCRdb's table has in-frame clones only and misses some. Of some 87,000 clones in the sample, 80% to 90% were seen once. This clonotype was sampled from a man aged 35-49 years with glioma. The sequences come from PBMCs, collected from a glioma patient whose treatment included an IDH1 peptide vaccine.

The CDR3 DNA reads TGTGCCTGGAGTGTACGACAGGGCGGGTACAATGAGCAGTTCTTC. It specifies CAWSVRQGGYNEQFF. The V gene is TRBV30, the J gene TRBJ2-1; 7 nucleotides agree with TRBD1. Germline V lookup: CDR1 GTSNPN, CDR2 SVGIG (reference sequence). This CDR3 spans 15 amino acids. Unmatched junction bases numbered 6, after V lost 0 bases and J lost 4 bases.